The present T cell receptor (beta chain) was sequenced within a study of T cells after yellow fever vaccination (dated by TCRdb to about 2019). For the wider study: The SMART-Seq v4 Ultra Low Input RNA kit was used to prepare libraries from fractions with low cell numbers. To follow T-cell clones before and after both primary and booster YFV17D yellow fever vaccination, bulk TCR alpha and beta repertoires underwent longitudinal sequencing. Two healthy male donors, one aged 18 to 30 and one aged 30 to 40 years, made up the cohort. Blood samples were taken at several timepoints before and after primary and secondary immunization, and bulk PBMC replicates and cell subsets were isolated. General findings and caveats noted by the study authors: Most clones expanded after primary vaccination (approximately 97% of CD4 and 80% to 90% of CD8) were re-detected after the booster, suggesting that broad memory maintenance occurred. Compared with the primary T-cell response, the secondary T-cell response was weaker but faster, peaking on day 5 rather than day 15. A small share of clonotypes occurred in both CD4 and CD8 compartments, likely arising from convergent recombination. Computational filtering was needed because FACS-sorted repertoires could contain abundant contaminating clonotypes from the bulk population. Because only a couple of donors were included in the study, the extent to which the findings can be generalized is limited.

About this clonotype itself: Its antigen remains undetermined. Base quality data are lacking; no much larger clone is found one base away.

The sample's treatment or condition label, decoded: live attenuated yellow fever vaccine strain. Two biological replicates of bulk PBMCs were collected at each blood-draw timepoint. A standard Ficoll-Paque protocol was used to isolate PBMCs from peripheral blood. TriZol was used to extract RNA from bulk PBMCs, from CD4 and CD8 fractions, and from dextramer-positive and dextramer-negative fractions. Taken from the germline V gene, the CDR1 and CDR2 loops are SGHAT and FQNNGV. Unmatched junction bases come to 12, with V trimmed by 2 bases and J by 5 bases. The CDR3 runs 19 amino acids, cysteine and phenylalanine included. The read is trimmed to its CDR3 DNA, 57 bases read in frame from base 1. TCR cDNA was made using 5'RACE template switching, a step that added a universal primer site and unique molecular identifiers. Priming of cDNA synthesis was performed from both the TCR alpha and TCR beta constant segments. Two PCR steps were used to amplify libraries, with sample barcodes and sequencing adapters being added in the second step. Sequencing of libraries was done on Illumina HiSeq 2500 (2x100 bp) or NovaSeq (2x150 bp). The published analysis was carried out like this. Demultiplexing of reads and collapsing into UMI consensus sequences were performed with MIGEC, and V(D)J alignment was carried out with MiXCR. Clonotypes responding to the vaccine were identified with edgeR on replicate PBMC samples, with the criteria of FDR below 0.01 and a log2 fold change above 5 up to day 15. CD4 or CD8 identity was assigned to each bulk clonotype according to whether the clonotype was present at higher abundance in the sequenced CD4 repertoire or the sequenced CD8 repertoire. TCRdb redid the processing of the public reads, applying fastp at Q25 and MiXCR, and retained in-frame beta chains. One record per CDR3 amino acid sequence lists the most common genes and DNA. The V and J calls come from TCRdb's annotation, not from the publication. Counted in this sample were some 560,000 distinct CDR3 sequences; roughly a sixth of them appeared once. The ten biggest clones cover 15% to 20% of the sample.

Sequenced here: PBMCs, sampled about 5 days after the first yellow fever vaccination. This TCR was sampled from a man aged 18 to 29 who received the YFV17D yellow fever vaccine. The chain is encoded by TRBV11-2 joined to TRBJ2-5, with TRBD2 identical over 15 junction bases. The sequence in DNA is TGTGCCAGCAGCTTACCACTGGGACTAGCGGGGGGCCTCGGGGAGACCCAGTACTTC. It encodes CASSLPLGLAGGLGETQYF. With the portions outside the CDR3 filled from the reference TRBV11-2 and TRBJ2-5 genes, the complete variable region becomes EAGVAQSPRYKIIEKRQSVAFWCNPISGHATLYWYQQILGQGPKLLIQFQNNGVVDDSQLPKDRFSAERLKGVDSTLKIQPAKLEDSAVYLCASSLPLGLAGGLGETQYFGPGTRLLVL.